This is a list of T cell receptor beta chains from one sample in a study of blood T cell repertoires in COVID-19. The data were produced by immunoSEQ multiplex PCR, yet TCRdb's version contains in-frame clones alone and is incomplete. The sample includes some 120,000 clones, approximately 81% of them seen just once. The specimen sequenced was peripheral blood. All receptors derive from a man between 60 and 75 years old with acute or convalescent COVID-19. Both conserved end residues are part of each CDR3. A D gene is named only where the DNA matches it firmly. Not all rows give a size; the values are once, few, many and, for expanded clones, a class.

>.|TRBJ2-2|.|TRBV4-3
CASSQDRANTGELFF
TGCGCCAGCAGCCAAGACAGGGCGAACACCGGGGAGCTGTTTTTT
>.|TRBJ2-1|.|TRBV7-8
CATLPGGFNEQFF
TGTGCCACCCTTCCGGGTGGCTTCAATGAGCAGTTCTTC
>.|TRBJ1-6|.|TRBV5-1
CASSGDINNSPLHF
TGCGCCAGCAGCGGCGACATAAATAATTCACCCCTCCACTTT
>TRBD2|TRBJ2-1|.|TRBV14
CASSPRLAGLGEQFF
TGTGCCAGCAGCCCTCGACTAGCGGGACTGGGTGAGCAGTTCTTC
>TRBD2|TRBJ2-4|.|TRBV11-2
CASSLETSGIQYF
TGTGCCAGCAGCTTAGAGACTAGCGGCATTCAGTACTTC
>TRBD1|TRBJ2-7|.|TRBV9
CASSTGQGAREQYF
TGTGCCAGCAGCACGGGACAGGGGGCCAGGGAGCAGTACTTC
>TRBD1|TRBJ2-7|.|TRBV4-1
CASSQDLWGQGAGAYEQYF
TGCGCCAGCAGCCAAGATCTTTGGGGACAGGGTGCAGGGGCCTACGAGCAGTACTTC
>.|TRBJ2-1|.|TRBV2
CASRETGISEQFF
TGTGCCAGCAGGGAGACGGGGATTTCCGAGCAGTTCTTC
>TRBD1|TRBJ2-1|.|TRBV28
CASSLFGTGVEQFF
TGTGCCAGCAGTTTATTCGGGACAGGGGTAGAGCAGTTCTTC
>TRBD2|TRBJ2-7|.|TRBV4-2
CASSPHLAGGYEQYF
TGTGCCAGCAGCCCCCATCTAGCGGGAGGCTACGAGCAGTACTTC
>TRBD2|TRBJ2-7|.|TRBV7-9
CASSSGTSGLSSYEQYF
TGTGCCAGCAGCTCCGGGACTAGCGGTTTGAGCTCCTACGAGCAGTACTTC
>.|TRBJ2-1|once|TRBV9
CASSVGRVNEQFF
TGTGCCAGCAGCGTAGGGAGAGTCAATGAGCAGTTCTTC
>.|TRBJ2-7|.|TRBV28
CASSLFSTGTYEQYF
TGTGCCAGCAGTTTATTCTCGACAGGTACCTACGAGCAGTACTTC
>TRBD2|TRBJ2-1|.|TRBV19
CASSWEAGGHNEQFF
TGTGCCAGTAGCTGGGAAGCGGGAGGCCACAATGAGCAGTTCTTC
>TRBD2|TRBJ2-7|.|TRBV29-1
CSVESGGSSYEQYF
TGCAGCGTTGAATCGGGGGGTAGCTCCTACGAGCAGTACTTC
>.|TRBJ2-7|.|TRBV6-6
CASRLDKDFYEQYF
TGTGCCAGCAGACTAGACAAGGACTTCTACGAGCAGTACTTC
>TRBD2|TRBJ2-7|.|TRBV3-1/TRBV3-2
CASSQGIFRGVDYEQYF
TGTGCCAGCAGCCAAGGTATTTTTCGGGGGGTTGACTACGAGCAGTACTTC
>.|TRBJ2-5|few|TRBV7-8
CASSLELGETQYF
TGTGCCAGCAGCTTAGAACTCGGTGAGACCCAGTACTTC
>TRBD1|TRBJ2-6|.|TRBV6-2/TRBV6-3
CASSPRDRALGANVLTF
TGTGCCAGCAGTCCGCGGGACAGGGCCCTTGGGGCCAACGTCCTGACTTTC
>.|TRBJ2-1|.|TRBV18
CASSPAEALHNEQFF
TGTGCCAGCTCACCGGCTGAGGCCTTACACAATGAGCAGTTCTTC